The sequence of this T cell receptor beta chain was determined in a study of T cells after yellow fever vaccination. This clonotype occurred a few times. They built TCR cDNA with 5'RACE template switching, a step that put in a universal primer site and UMIs. Via MiXCR, TCRdb re-called the 5' RACE reads, giving one row per CDR3 protein. The sample carries 400,000 or so distinct CDR3 sequences, around 19% recorded once. V was shortened by 3 bases and J by 4 bases, with 7 bases between the two germline ends. From germline, CDR1 is LGHDT and CDR2 YNNKEL (reference sequence). This CDR3 region has 14 residues.

Sequenced material: PBMCs, taken before the yellow fever booster vaccination. This receptor was identified in a man younger than 35 who received the YFV17D yellow fever vaccine. The chain employs TRBV3-1 and TRBJ2-6; D ambiguous. The CDR3, as DNA: TGTGCCAGCAGCCACTCTCGAGGGGCCAACGTCCTGACTTTC. It specifies CASSHSRGANVLTF.